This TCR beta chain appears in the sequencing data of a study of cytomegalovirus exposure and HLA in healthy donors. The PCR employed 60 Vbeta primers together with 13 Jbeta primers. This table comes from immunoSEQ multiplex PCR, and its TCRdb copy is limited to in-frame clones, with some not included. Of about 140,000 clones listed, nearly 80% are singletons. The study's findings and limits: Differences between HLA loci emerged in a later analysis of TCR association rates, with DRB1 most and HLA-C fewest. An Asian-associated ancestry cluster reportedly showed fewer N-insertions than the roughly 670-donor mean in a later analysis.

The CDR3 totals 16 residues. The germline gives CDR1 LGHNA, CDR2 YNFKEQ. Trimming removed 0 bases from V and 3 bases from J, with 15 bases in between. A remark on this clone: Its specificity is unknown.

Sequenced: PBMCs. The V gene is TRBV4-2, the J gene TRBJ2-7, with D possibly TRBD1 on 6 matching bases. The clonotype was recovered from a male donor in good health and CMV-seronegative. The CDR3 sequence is CASSQENRAPFYEQYF. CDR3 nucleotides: TGTGCCAGCAGCCAAGAAAACAGGGCTCCATTCTACGAGCAGTACTTC.